One and the same sample provided the 17 T cell receptor beta chains below, sequenced in a study of beta chain features in type 1 diabetes. Every isolated RNA sample was fully reverse transcribed, so sequencing captured expressed TCRB transcripts. Measured with immunoSEQ multiplex PCR; TCRdb has only the in-frame clones, and not every one. The data contain about 150,000 clones, roughly 11% of them singletons. Input material: central memory CD4+ T cells from blood. These receptors were collected from a man between 18 and 29 years old in good health.

The sample holds a few counts of this clone. The identical CDR3 is also encoded by other nucleotide sequences in the sample. The chain joins TRBV29-1 to TRBJ1-1, with a tentative D call TRBD1 (5 bases). The V end was cut by 3 bases, the J end by 5 bases, with 10 bases between. Germline V gene data show CDR1 as SQVTM and CDR2 as ANQGSEA. The CDR3 runs 12 residues. CDR3: CSVDQGGTEAFF. CDR3 in DNA: TGCAGCGTTGATCAGGGAGGGACTGAAGCTTTCTTT.

This clone was recorded a few times. The chain recombines TRBV7-8 with TRBJ2-7; possibly TRBD2 for D (5 bases). The CDR3 is made up of 15 amino acids. Trimming left V 5 bases short and J 2 bases short, with 16 bases between. Germline CDR1 reads SGHVS; CDR2 reads FQNEAQ. The CDR3 nucleotides read TGTGCCAGCAGCCAGCGGAGAATTAGTCCCTACGAGCAGTACTTC. Protein: CASSQRRISPYEQYF. Drawing the rest from reference TRBV7-8 and TRBJ2-7, the complete variable domain is GAGVSQSPRYKVAKRGQDVALRCDPISGHVSLFWYQQALGQGPEFLTYFQNEAQLDKSGLPSDRFFAERPEGSVSTLKIQRTQQEDSAVYLCASSQRRISPYEQYFGPGTRLTVT.

On this clone itself: Other nucleotide sequences from this sample produce the same CDR3. Written as DNA, the CDR3 is TGTGCCATCAGCGGGGGGGCGGCAGATACGCAGTATTTT. Translated: CAISGGAADTQYF. The V and J genes are TRBV10-3 and TRBJ2-3; 8 bases fit TRBD2. This CDR3 spans 13 amino acids. CDR1 and CDR2 (germline): ENHRY, SYGVKD. The junction had 3 bases not matched to a gene; V was cut back by 6 bases and J by 4 bases.

This chain uses TRBV9 with TRBJ2-1, with TRBD2 matching 8 bases. Germline V gives CDR1 SGDLS, CDR2 YYNGEE. The CDR3 has 17 residues. The V gene end was trimmed by 4 bases and the J gene end by 9 bases; junction bases not matched to a gene: 18. In DNA form, the CDR3 reads TGTGCCAGCAGCCCACACAACCCTAGCGGGCTGGGGGTTGAGCAGTTCTTC. Translated: CASSPHNPSGLGVEQFF.

This clone was seen a few times. The chain links TRBV5-4 to TRBJ2-2; 7 bases fit TRBD1. Germline V gene sequence: CDR1 SGHNT, CDR2 YYREEE (reference sequence). J lost 1 base, V lost 6 bases, and 6 bases had no gene match. This CDR3 region has 15 residues. This CDR3 is CASNKGQKNTGELFF. The CDR3 bases are TGTGCCAGCAATAAGGGACAGAAGAACACCGGGGAGCTGTTTTTT.

The chain combines TRBV10-3 with TRBJ2-7, with a tentative D call TRBD2 (6 bases). CDR1 is ENHRY and CDR2 is SYGVKD in the germline V gene. The CDR3 runs to 16 residues. V dropped 10 bases and J dropped 2 bases, with 24 bases sitting between them. CDR3 residues: CATKGNVGGMAYEQYF. In DNA form, the CDR3 reads TGTGCCACCAAGGGCAACGTGGGCGGGATGGCCTACGAGCAGTACTTC.

The sample holds a few counts of this clone. The J gene is TRBJ2-3, the V gene TRBV7-2; no definite D call. The CDR3 sequence is 14 residues long. V was pared by 5 bases and J by 2 bases, with 11 bases between. In germline, CDR1 is SGHTA, CDR2 FQGNSA. The CDR3 is CASSPGPLTDTQYF. The CDR3 DNA sequence: TGTGCCAGCAGCCCCGGACCCCTCACAGATACGCAGTATTTT.

Many counts were recorded for this clone. The chain couples TRBV7-8 to TRBJ1-2, with TRBD1 as a possible D gene (5 bases). The CDR3 length is 13 residues. Germline V gives CDR1 SGHVS, CDR2 FQNEAQ. V lost 5 bases and J 4 bases, leaving 11 bases between the germline ends. CDR3 coding DNA: TGTGCCAGCAGCCTGGACATCCTCTATGGCTACACCTTC. Protein product: CASSLDILYGYTF. The full variable domain, completed using reference TRBV7-8 and TRBJ1-2, is GAGVSQSPRYKVAKRGQDVALRCDPISGHVSLFWYQQALGQGPEFLTYFQNEAQLDKSGLPSDRFFAERPEGSVSTLKIQRTQQEDSAVYLCASSLDILYGYTFGSGTRLTVV.

Only a few counts were recorded for this clone. The gene calls are TRBV27 and TRBJ2-7, with D possibly being TRBD1 (5 bases). The CDR3 consists of 13 residues. Germline-derived CDR1 and CDR2 are MNHEY and SMNVEV (reference sequence). Trimming left V 5 bases short and J 6 bases short, with 14 bases between. DNA of the CDR3: TGTGCCAGCAGTGGGGCTGACAGACGCGAGCAGTACTTC. The encoded protein is CASSGADRREQYF.

This clone came up a few times. The chain carries TRBV10-3 and TRBJ2-5; TRBD1 is a possible D gene (6 bases). Germline assignment: CDR1 ENHRY and CDR2 SYGVKD. The CDR3 totals 16 residues. V dropped 2 bases and J dropped 6 bases, with 19 bases sitting between them. The CDR3 protein is CAISENSQGRTKTQYF. DNA of the CDR3: TGTGCCATCAGTGAGAACAGCCAGGGGCGGACAAAGACCCAGTACTTC.

CDR3 nucleotides: TGTGCCAGCAGCCCGACAGGGTCTCTCACCGGGGAGCTGTTTTTT. Its protein is CASSPTGSLTGELFF. The chain joins TRBV7-3 to TRBJ2-2; 7 bases match TRBD1. CDR3 size: 15 residues. Per germline, CDR1 SGHTA and CDR2 FQGTGA. Losses at the gene ends were 5 bases for V and 4 bases for J; bases not matched to a gene: 7.

Here the CDR3 DNA reads TGTGCCAGCAGCCCCCCGGGAGCCGCTGCAGAGCAGTACTTC. It specifies CASSPPGAAAEQYF. The chain has TRBV9 and TRBJ2-7, with D possibly matching TRBD2 (6 bases). Trimming removed 4 bases at V and 7 bases at J, with 18 bases between. Germline V gene data show CDR1 as SGDLS and CDR2 as YYNGEE. The CDR3 covers 14 residues.

V usage is TRBV30 and J usage is TRBJ1-6; TRBD1 matches at 7 bases. The CDR3 runs to 14 residues. In germline, CDR1 is GTSNPN, CDR2 SVGIG (reference sequence). J lost 7 bases, V lost 2 bases, and 5 bases had no gene match. The CDR3 protein is CAWSKGQRNSPLHF. CDR3 DNA sequence: TGTGCCTGGAGTAAGGGACAGAGAAATTCACCCCTCCACTTT.

This clone was seen more than once but under ten times. The chain has TRBV4-1 and TRBJ2-4; a weak D match, TRBD2 (6 bases). This CDR3 is built from 15 residues. The V gene lost 5 bases and the J gene lost 1 base, with 12 bases spanning the gap. Germline CDR1 MGHRA, CDR2 YSYEKL. This chain's CDR3 is CASSFGGTAKNIQYF. For the CDR3, the DNA is TGCGCCAGCAGCTTCGGCGGGACGGCCAAAAACATTCAGTACTTC.

With respect to this clone: This may arise from a read error, as a much more abundant clone is one base away. The V call is TRBV4-3, the J call TRBJ1-2; 7 bases are a match to TRBD1. The CDR3 runs to 14 residues. Germline V gene lookup returns CDR1 LGHNA and CDR2 YSLEER. This CDR3 is CSSSQATGVHGYTF. For the CDR3, the DNA is TGCTCCAGCAGCCAAGCTACAGGGGTGCATGGCTACACCTTC.

This clone has a handful of counts. The chain recombines TRBV19 with TRBJ2-1, with 7 bases fitting TRBD1. The CDR3 extends over 13 amino acids. V was pared by 6 bases and J by 10 bases, with 9 bases of the junction left unmatched. Germline V gene lookup returns CDR1 LNHDA and CDR2 SQIVND (reference sequence). In DNA form, the CDR3 reads TGTGCCAGTAGCGCCGGGACAGCTGGAGAGCAGTTCTTC. Amino acid sequence: CASSAGTAGEQFF.

This sequence joins TRBV7-3 and TRBJ2-1; no clear D gene. Trimming took off 3 bases at V and 7 bases at J, with 7 bases between the two ends. The CDR3 extends over 12 amino acids. Looked up from germline, CDR1 is SGHTA and CDR2 is FQGTGA. The CDR3 reads CASSLNTNEQFF. For the CDR3, the DNA is TGTGCCAGCAGCTTGAATACGAATGAGCAGTTCTTC.